This T cell receptor (beta chain) was profiled in a study of T cells in localized non-small cell lung cancer. The germline gives CDR1 SQVTM, CDR2 ANQGSEA. This CDR3 region has 15 residues. The V segment lost 4 bases and the J segment 4 bases; nucleotides outside the gene matches: 10. Sequenced by immunoSEQ multiplex PCR; TCRdb stores in-frame clones only, minus some. The data contain approximately 3,000 clones, around 40% of them singletons. The V gene is TRBV29-1, the J gene TRBJ2-3; 8 nucleotides match TRBD2. This clonotype was sampled from a male donor at least 60 years old with stage I lung adenocarcinoma. Sequences were derived from lung tumor tissue, sampled before any cancer treatment. The CDR3 bases are TGCAGCGTTGGAGTAGCGGGATCGGTCGCAGATACGCAGTATTTT. Translation gives CSVGVAGSVADTQYF.